The 8 T cell receptor beta chains reported below all come from one sample, sequenced in a study of T cell changes during pregnancy in multiple sclerosis. This table comes from immunoSEQ multiplex PCR, and its TCRdb copy is limited to in-frame clones, with some not included. The sample has fewer than 20,000 clones; about 84% are singletons. The sample here was CD8+ T cells from peripheral blood mononuclear cells, taken after pregnancy. The receptors were gathered from a female donor with multiple sclerosis, enrolled in a pregnancy study.

The genes are TRBV6-5 and TRBJ2-2; possibly TRBD1 for D (5 bases). The germline V gene encodes CDR1 MNHEY and CDR2 SVGAGI. The length of the CDR3 is 14 residues. Trimming left V 2 bases short and J 4 bases short, with 8 bases between. This CDR3 is CASSYDGATGELFF. For the CDR3, the DNA is TGTGCCAGCAGTTACGATGGGGCCACCGGGGAGCTGTTTTTT.

This clone was detected only a few times. The gene calls are TRBV4-3 and TRBJ2-3; 13 bases agree with TRBD2. V shed 0 bases and J 4 bases; nucleotides not matched to a gene: 1. This CDR3 spans 16 amino acids. Germline V gene data show CDR1 as LGHNA and CDR2 as YSLEER. CDR3 DNA sequence: TGCGCCAGCAGCCAAGAACTAGCGGGGGGGCCAGATACGCAGTATTTT. It encodes CASSQELAGGPDTQYF.

The chain uses TRBV6-5 and TRBJ2-7; 7 bases are a match to TRBD1. The CDR3 length is 15 residues. With V trimmed by 5 bases and J by 5 bases, 12 bases remained unmatched. Germline V gene lookup returns CDR1 MNHEY and CDR2 SVGAGI. This CDR3 is CASSATRTGNHEQYF. The CDR3 DNA reads as TGTGCCAGCAGTGCTACCAGGACAGGCAACCACGAGCAGTACTTC.

V is TRBV6-4 and J is TRBJ1-1; 7 bases are shared with TRBD1. CDR1 and CDR2 from the germline V gene are MRHNA and SNTAGT. V shed 5 bases and J 1 base; nucleotides not matched to a gene: 1. The CDR3 is 13 amino acids. CDR3 in DNA: TGTGCCAGCAGTACAGGGGAGAACACTGAAGCTTTCTTT. This encodes CASSTGENTEAFF.

The CDR3 nucleotides are TGTGCCAGCAGCTTAGGGATACAGGGAATACCCTACGAGCAGTACTTC. Its translation: CASSLGIQGIPYEQYF. V and J are TRBV11-3 and TRBJ2-7; a weak D match, TRBD1 (6 bases). Germline CDR1 SGHNT, CDR2 YENEEA. The CDR3 is 16 residues long. The V and J ends lost 1 base and 2 bases respectively, with 15 bases between them.

The chain recombines TRBV6-1 with TRBJ1-3; 8 positions agree with TRBD1. CDR1 is MNHNS and CDR2 is SASEGT in the germline V gene. This CDR3 is built from 16 residues. The junction had 9 bases not matched to a gene; V was cut back by 1 base and J by 7 bases. In nucleotides, the CDR3 is TGTGCCAGCAGTGAAGACCAGGGGGCTCCGTGGAACACCATATATTTT. It encodes CASSEDQGAPWNTIYF.

V usage is TRBV30 and J usage is TRBJ2-7, with a weak D call TRBD2 (5 bases). V dropped 5 bases and J dropped 0 bases, with 14 bases sitting between them. The germline V gene encodes CDR1 GTSNPN and CDR2 SVGIG (reference sequence). The CDR3 runs to 14 residues. CDR3 loop: CAWVRETDSYEQYF. The CDR3 nucleotides are TGTGCCTGGGTTCGGGAAACCGACTCCTACGAGCAGTACTTC.

J is TRBJ2-6 and V is TRBV5-1; 10 bases line up with TRBD2. From germline, CDR1 is SGHRS and CDR2 YFSETQ. The CDR3 is 18 amino acids. V lost 4 bases and J lost 0; bases outside the gene matches: 7. CDR3 residues: CASSPVVAGGSGANVLTF. The DNA of the CDR3 is TGCGCCAGCAGCCCGGTGGTAGCGGGGGGCTCTGGGGCCAACGTCCTGACTTTC. Full variable domain (outside the CDR3, taken from reference TRBV5-1 and TRBJ2-6): KAGVTQTPRYLIKTRGQQVTLSCSPISGHRSVSWYQQTPGQGLQFLFEYFSETQRNKGNFPGRFSGRQFSNSRSEMNVSTLELGDSALYLCASSPVVAGGSGANVLTFGAGSRLTVL.